This T cell receptor beta chain was observed in a study of shared clonotypes between healthy human individuals. CDR1 is SGHDT and CDR2 is YYEEEE in the germline V gene. V dropped 0 bases and J dropped 0; count of bases not matched to a gene: 6. This CDR3 spans 17 amino acids. The repertoire was sequenced with immunoSEQ multiplex PCR; TCRdb's copy has only in-frame clones and lacks some. In the table there are millions of clones, around 96% of which are singletons. Naive CD8 cells comprised CD45RO-negative, CCR7-positively selected cells, excluding terminally differentiated effector memory CD45RA+ cells.

Specimen: naive CD8+ T cells sorted from blood. This sequence originates from a man aged 18 to 29 in good health. The chain carries TRBV5-6 and TRBJ2-7, with 10 bases lining up with TRBD2. The CDR3 coding sequence is TGTGCCAGCAGCTTGGCCTCTAGCGGGGGCCCCTCCTACGAGCAGTACTTC. Translation: CASSLASSGGPSYEQYF.